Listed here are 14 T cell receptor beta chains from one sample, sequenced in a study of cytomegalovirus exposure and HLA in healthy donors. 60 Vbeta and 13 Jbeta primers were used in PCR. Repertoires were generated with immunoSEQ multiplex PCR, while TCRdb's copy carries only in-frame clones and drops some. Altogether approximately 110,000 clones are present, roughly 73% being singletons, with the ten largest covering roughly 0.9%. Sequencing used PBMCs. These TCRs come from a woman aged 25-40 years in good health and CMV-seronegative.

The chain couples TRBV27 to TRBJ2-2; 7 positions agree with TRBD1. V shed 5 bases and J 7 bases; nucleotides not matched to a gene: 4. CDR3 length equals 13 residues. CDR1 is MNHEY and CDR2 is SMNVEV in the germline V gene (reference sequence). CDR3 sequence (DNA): TGTGCCAGCAGTAGGGACAGCTTCGGGGAGCTGTTTTTT. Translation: CASSRDSFGELFF.

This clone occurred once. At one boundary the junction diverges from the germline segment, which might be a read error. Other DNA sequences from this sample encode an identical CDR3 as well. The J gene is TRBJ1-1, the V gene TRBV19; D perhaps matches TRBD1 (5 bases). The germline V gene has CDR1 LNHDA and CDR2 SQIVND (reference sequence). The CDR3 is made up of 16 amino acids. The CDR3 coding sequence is TGTGCCACTAGGGGTGGGTGGGAGGTTGTGAACACTGAAGCTTTTTTT. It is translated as CATRGGWEVVNTEAFF.

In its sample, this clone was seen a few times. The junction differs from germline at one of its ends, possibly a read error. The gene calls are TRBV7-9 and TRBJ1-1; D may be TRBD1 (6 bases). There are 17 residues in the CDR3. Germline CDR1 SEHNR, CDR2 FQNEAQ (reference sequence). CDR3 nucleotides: TGTTCCAGCAGCTCATTTCCTCAGGGGTACGCCGACTCTGAAGCTTTCTTT. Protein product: CSSSSFPQGYADSEAFF.

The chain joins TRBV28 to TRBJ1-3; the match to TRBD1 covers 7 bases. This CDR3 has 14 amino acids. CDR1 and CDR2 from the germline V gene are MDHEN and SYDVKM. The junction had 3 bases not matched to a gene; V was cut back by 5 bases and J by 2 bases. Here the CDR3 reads CASSKTGTGNTIYF. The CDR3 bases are TGTGCCAGCAGTAAGACAGGGACTGGAAACACCATATATTTT.

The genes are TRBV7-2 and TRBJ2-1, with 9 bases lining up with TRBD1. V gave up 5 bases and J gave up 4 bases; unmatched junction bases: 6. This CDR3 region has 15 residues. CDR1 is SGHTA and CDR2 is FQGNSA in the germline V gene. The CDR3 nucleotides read TGTGCCAGCAGCGCGGGACAGGGATGGTACAATGAGCAGTTCTTC. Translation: CASSAGQGWYNEQFF.

CDR3 in DNA: TGCAGCGTTGTGGGCTCACCCGAGAACTACGAGCAGTACTTC. This sequence encodes CSVVGSPENYEQYF. V gene TRBV29-1 combines with J gene TRBJ2-7; D gene uncertain. The ends were cut back, 4 bases at V and 3 bases at J, with 16 bases in the middle. CDR3 length equals 14 residues. Germline V gene data show CDR1 as SQVTM and CDR2 as ANQGSEA.

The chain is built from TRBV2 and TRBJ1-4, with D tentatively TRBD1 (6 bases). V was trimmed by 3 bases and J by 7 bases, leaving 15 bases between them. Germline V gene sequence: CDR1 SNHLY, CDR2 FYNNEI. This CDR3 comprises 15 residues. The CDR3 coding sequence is TGTGCCAGCAGTGACTCCGGGACACCAAGTGAAAAACTGTTTTTT. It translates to CASSDSGTPSEKLFF.

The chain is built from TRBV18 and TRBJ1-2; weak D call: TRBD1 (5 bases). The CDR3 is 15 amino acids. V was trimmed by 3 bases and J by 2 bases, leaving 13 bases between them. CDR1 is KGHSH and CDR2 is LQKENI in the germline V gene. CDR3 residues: CASSPLAGLNYGYTF. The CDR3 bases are TGTGCCAGCTCACCTTTAGCGGGGCTAAACTATGGCTACACCTTC.

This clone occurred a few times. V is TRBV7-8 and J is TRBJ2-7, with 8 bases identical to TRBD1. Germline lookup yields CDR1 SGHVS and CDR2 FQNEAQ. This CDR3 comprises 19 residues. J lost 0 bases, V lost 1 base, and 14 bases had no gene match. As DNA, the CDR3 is TGTGCCAGCAGCTTAGTAACAATCCCAGGGGGCTCTTCCTCCTACGAGCAGTACTTC. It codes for CASSLVTIPGGSSSYEQYF.

CDR3 bases: TGTGCCAGCAGCTTAGGGCGGGGGCTTACCTCGGAGACCCAGTACTTC. It is translated as CASSLGRGLTSETQYF. The chain employs TRBV11-2 and TRBJ2-5; tentatively, D is TRBD2 (7 bases). The germline V gene encodes CDR1 SGHAT and CDR2 FQNNGV. V was shortened by 1 base and J by 5 bases, with 17 bases between the two germline ends. The CDR3 is made up of 16 amino acids.

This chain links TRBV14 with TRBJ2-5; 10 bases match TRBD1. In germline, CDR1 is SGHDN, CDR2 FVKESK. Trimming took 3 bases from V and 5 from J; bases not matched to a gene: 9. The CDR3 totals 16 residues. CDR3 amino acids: CASSHRGQGLRETQYF. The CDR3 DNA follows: TGTGCCAGCAGCCATAGGGGACAGGGGCTTCGGGAGACCCAGTACTTC.

The CDR3 DNA reads as TGTGCCAGTAGTATAGATTGGAGGACTGAAGCTTTCTTT. Translation gives CASSIDWRTEAFF. The chain couples TRBV19 to TRBJ1-1; D not resolved. V was pared by 0 bases and J by 5 bases, with 7 bases between. The CDR3 runs to 13 residues. Germline CDR1 reads LNHDA; CDR2 reads SQIVND (reference sequence).

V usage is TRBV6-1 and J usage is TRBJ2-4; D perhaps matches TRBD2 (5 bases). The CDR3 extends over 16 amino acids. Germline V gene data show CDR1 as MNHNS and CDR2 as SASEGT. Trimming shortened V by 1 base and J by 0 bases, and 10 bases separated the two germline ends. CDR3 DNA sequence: TGTGCCAGCAGTGAAGGAGGGTGGGGAGCCAAAAACATTCAGTACTTC. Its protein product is CASSEGGWGAKNIQYF.

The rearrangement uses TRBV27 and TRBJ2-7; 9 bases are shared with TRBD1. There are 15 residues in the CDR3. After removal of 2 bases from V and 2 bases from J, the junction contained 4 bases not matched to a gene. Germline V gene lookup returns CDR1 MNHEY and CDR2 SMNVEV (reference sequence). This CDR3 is CASSLPGQGTYEQYF. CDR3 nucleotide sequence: TGTGCCAGCAGTTTACCGGGACAGGGTACCTACGAGCAGTACTTC.